Here is one TCR beta chain with its context. TCRdb keeps only in-frame clones here, not all; method: immunoSEQ multiplex PCR. The sample holds 70,000 to 100,000 clones; about 90% are singletons and the top ten take roughly 2.5%. The CDR3 spans 14 residues. Per germline, CDR1 ENHRY and CDR2 SYGVKD. V was pared by 4 bases and J by 1 base, with 9 bases between. The data derive from a study of blood T cell repertoires in COVID-19. The sequenced material came from peripheral blood. The receptor was isolated from a man aged 50-60 years with COVID-19, enrolled during active disease. This sequence joins TRBV10-3 and TRBJ2-3; D is unresolved. The CDR3 is CAISVLVGTDTQYF. The DNA of the CDR3 is TGTGCCATCAGTGTTCTCGTCGGCACAGATACGCAGTATTTT.